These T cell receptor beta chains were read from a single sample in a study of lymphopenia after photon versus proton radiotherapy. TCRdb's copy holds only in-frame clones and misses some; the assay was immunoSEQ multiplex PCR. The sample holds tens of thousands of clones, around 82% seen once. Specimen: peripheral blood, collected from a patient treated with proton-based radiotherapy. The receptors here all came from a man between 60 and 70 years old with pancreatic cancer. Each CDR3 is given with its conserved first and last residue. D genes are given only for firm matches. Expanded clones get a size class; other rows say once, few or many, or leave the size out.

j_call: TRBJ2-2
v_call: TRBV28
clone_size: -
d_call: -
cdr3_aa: CASSLYSGTANTGELFF
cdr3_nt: TGTGCCAGCAGTCTTTACTCCGGGACCGCCAACACCGGGGAGCTGTTTTTT

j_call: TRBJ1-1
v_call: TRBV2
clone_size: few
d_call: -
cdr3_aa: CASSVELRTFF
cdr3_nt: TGTGCCAGCAGTGTTGAACTTAGAACATTCTTT

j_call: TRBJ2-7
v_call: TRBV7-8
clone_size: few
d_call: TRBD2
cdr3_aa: CATGLQDYEQYF
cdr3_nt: TGTGCAACGGGACTACAAGACTACGAGCAGTACTTC

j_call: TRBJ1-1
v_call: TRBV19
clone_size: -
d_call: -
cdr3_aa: CASSTAQVSNTEAFF
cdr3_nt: TGTGCCAGTAGTACTGCACAGGTTTCGAACACTGAAGCTTTCTTT

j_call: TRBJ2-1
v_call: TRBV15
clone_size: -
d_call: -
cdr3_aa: CATSRDRTGFIAYNEQFF
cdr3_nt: TGTGCCACCAGCAGAGATCGGACTGGATTTATTGCCTACAATGAGCAGTTCTTC

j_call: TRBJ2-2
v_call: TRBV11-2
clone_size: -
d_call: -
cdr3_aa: CASSLGPGRAGELFF
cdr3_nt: TGTGCCAGCAGCTTAGGGCCCGGGAGAGCTGGGGAGCTGTTTTTT

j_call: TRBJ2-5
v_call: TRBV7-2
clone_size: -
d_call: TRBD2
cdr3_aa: CASSLVGTSGISQYF
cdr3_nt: TGTGCCAGCAGCTTAGTTGGGACTAGCGGGATTTCCCAGTACTTC

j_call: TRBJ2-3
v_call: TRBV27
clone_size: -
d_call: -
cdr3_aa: CASTFRDTSNTQYF
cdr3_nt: TGTGCCAGCACCTTCCGGGACACCTCAAACACGCAGTATTTT

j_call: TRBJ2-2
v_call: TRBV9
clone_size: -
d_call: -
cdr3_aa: CASSGERSRELFF
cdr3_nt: TGTGCCAGCAGCGGGGAACGGTCGAGGGAGCTGTTTTTT

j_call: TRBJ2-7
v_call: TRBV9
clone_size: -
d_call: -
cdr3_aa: CASSVGYSPYEQYF
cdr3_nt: TGTGCCAGCAGCGTAGGTTACAGTCCCTACGAGCAGTACTTC

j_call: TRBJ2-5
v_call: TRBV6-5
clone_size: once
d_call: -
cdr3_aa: CASSSHGRLDATQYF
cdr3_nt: TGTGCCAGCAGTTCGCACGGACGGCTAGACGCGACCCAGTACTTC

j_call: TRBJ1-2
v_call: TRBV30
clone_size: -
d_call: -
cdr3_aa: CAWSNPNYGYTF
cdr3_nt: TGTGCCTGGTCCAACCCTAACTATGGCTACACCTTC

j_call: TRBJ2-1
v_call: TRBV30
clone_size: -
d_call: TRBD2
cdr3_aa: CAWSVGLAGAQIF
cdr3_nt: TGTGCCTGGAGTGTAGGGCTAGCGGGAGCCCAGATCTTC

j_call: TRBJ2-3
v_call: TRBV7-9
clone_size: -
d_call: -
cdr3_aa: CASSPLEPLKDTQYF
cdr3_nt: TGTGCCAGCAGTCCCCTTGAGCCCCTCAAAGATACGCAGTATTTT

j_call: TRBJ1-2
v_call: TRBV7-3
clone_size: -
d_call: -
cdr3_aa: CASNILAYGYTF
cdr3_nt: TGTGCCAGCAACATCTTGGCCTATGGCTACACCTTC

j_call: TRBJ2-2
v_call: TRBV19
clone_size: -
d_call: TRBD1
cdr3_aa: CASSPTGRVTGELFF
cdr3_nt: TGTGCCAGTAGTCCGACAGGGCGGGTAACCGGGGAGCTGTTTTTT

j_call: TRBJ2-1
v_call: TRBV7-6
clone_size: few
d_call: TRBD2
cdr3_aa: CASSLLRAGGDDEQFF
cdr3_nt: TGTGCCAGCAGCTTATTACGAGCGGGAGGAGACGATGAGCAGTTCTTC

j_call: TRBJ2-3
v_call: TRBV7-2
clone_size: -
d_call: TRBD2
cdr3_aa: CASSRTSGSDTQYF
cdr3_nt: TGTGCCAGCAGCCGGACTAGCGGGAGCGATACGCAGTATTTT

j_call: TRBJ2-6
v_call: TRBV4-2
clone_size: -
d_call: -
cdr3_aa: CASSRAGASGANVLTF
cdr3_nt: TGTGCCAGCAGCAGGGCGGGGGCATCTGGGGCCAACGTCCTGACTTTC

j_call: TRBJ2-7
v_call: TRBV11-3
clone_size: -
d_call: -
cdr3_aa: CASSLAATRREQYF
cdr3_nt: TGTGCCAGCAGCTTAGCAGCTACTCGGCGCGAGCAGTACTTC

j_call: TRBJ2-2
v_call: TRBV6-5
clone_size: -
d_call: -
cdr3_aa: CASSYILDTGELFF
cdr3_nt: TGTGCCAGCAGTTACATCTTGGACACCGGGGAGCTGTTTTTT

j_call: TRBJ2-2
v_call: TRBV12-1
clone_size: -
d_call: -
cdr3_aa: CASSSPTVRDTGELFF
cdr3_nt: TGTGCCAGCAGCTCACCTACCGTCAGGGACACCGGGGAGCTGTTTTTT

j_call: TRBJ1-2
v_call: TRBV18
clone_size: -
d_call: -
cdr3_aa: CASSPTVNYGYTF
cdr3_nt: TGTGCCAGCTCACCTACGGTTAACTATGGCTACACCTTC

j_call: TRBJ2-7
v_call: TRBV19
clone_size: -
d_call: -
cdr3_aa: CASSISGQWHF
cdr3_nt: TGTGCCAGTAGTATCTCCGGACAATGGCACTTC

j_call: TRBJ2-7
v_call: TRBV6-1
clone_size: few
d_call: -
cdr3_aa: CASHAVPSSYEQYF
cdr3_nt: TGTGCCAGCCACGCAGTCCCCTCTTCCTACGAGCAGTACTTC

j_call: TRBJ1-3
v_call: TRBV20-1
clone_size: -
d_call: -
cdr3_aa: CSAMNGNTIYF
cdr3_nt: TGCAGTGCCATGAATGGAAACACCATATATTTT

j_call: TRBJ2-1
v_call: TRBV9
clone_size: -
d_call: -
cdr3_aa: CASSRGGGFGYNEQFF
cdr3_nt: TGTGCCAGCAGCCGAGGTGGGGGATTCGGGTACAATGAGCAGTTCTTC

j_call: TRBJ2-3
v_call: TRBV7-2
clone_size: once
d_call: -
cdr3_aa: CASSLSPWGVGDTQYF
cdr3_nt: TGTGCCAGCAGCCTCTCACCCTGGGGAGTAGGAGATACGCAGTATTTT

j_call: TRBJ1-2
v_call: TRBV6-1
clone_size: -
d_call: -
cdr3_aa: CASSDPGENYGYTF
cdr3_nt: TGTGCCAGCAGTGACCCGGGGGAGAACTATGGCTACACCTTC

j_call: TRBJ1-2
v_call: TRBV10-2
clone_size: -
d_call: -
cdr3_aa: CASSESIQVYGYTF
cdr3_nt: TGCGCCAGCAGTGAGTCGATCCAGGTCTATGGCTACACCTTC

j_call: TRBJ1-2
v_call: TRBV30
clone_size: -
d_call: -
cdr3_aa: CSSRGLSNYGYTF
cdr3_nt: TGTTCCTCGAGAGGGCTATCTAACTATGGCTACACCTTC

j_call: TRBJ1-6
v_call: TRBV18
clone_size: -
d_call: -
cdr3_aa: CASSPPIPNSPLHF
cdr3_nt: TGTGCCAGCTCACCACCGATTCCTAATTCACCCCTCCACTTT

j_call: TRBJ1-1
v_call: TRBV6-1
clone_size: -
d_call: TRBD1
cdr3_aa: CASIMDRVVTEAFF
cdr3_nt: TGTGCCAGCATCATGGACAGGGTGGTAACTGAAGCTTTCTTT

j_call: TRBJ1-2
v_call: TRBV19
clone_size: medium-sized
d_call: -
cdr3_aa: CASSRDGLGGYTF
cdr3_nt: TGTGCCAGTAGTAGAGACGGGCTGGGAGGCTACACCTTC

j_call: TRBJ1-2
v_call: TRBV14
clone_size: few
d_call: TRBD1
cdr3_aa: CASSRETGSYGYTF
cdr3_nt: TGTGCCAGCAGCCGAGAGACAGGGAGCTATGGCTACACCTTC

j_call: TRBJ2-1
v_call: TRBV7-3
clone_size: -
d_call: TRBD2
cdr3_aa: CASSLEAGFNNEQFF
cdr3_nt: TGTGCCAGCAGTTTAGAAGCGGGATTCAACAATGAGCAGTTCTTC

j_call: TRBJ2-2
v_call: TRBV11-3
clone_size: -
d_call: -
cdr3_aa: CASSFSGAGELFF
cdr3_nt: TGTGCCAGCAGCTTTTCGGGGGCCGGGGAGCTGTTTTTT

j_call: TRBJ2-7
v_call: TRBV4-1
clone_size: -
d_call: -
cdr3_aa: CASSQVRGLPQNEQYF
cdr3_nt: TGCGCCAGCAGCCAAGTTAGGGGCCTCCCCCAGAACGAGCAGTACTTC

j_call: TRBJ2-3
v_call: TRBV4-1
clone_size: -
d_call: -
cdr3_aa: CASSGRVTDTQYF
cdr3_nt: TGCGCCAGCAGCGGTCGGGTGACAGATACGCAGTATTTT

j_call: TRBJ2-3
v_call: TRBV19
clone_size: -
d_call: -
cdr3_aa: CASTDGRTDTQYF
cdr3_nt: TGTGCCAGTACTGACGGTCGCACAGATACGCAGTATTTT

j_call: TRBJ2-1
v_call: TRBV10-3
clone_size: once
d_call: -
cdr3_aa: CAISETGSYNEQFF
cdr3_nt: TGTGCCATCAGTGAGACAGGCTCCTACAATGAGCAGTTCTTC

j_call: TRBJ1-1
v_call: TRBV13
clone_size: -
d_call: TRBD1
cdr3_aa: CASSSKLGDRGRRGTEAFF
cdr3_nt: TGTGCCAGCAGCTCTAAGCTCGGGGACAGGGGGCGGAGGGGCACTGAAGCTTTCTTT

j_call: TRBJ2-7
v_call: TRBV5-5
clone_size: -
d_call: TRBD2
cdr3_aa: CASSLASGRRGYEQYF
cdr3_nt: TGTGCCAGCAGCTTGGCTAGCGGGAGAAGGGGCTACGAGCAGTACTTC

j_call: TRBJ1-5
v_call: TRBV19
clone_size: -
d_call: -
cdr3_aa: CASTRDQSYQPQHF
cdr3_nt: TGTGCCAGTACCAGAGACCAGTCCTATCAGCCCCAGCATTTT

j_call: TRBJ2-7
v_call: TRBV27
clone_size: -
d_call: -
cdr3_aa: CASSLSPGSSYEQYF
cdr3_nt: TGTGCCAGCAGTTTATCGCCCGGGAGCTCCTACGAGCAGTACTTC

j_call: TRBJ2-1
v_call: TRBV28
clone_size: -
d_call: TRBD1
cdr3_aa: CASSYRGRRFF
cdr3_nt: TGTGCCAGCAGTTACAGGGGCCGAAGGTTCTTC

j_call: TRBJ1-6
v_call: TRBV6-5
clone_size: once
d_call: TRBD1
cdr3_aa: CASRTGTDNSPLHF
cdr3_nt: TGTGCCAGCAGAACCGGGACAGATAATTCACCCCTCCACTTT

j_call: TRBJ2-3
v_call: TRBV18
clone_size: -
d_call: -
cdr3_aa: CASSPFKGALSTDTQYF
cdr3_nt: TGTGCCAGCTCACCATTCAAGGGAGCTCTTAGCACAGATACGCAGTATTTT

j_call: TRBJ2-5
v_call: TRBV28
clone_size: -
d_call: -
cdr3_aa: CASLPGSTETQYF
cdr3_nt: TGTGCCAGCCTCCCGGGGTCTACGGAGACCCAGTACTTC

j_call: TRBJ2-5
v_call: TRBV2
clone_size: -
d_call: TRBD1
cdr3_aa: CASRRNRGEFVQETQYF
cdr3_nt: TGTGCCAGCCGAAGGAACAGGGGTGAATTCGTGCAAGAGACCCAGTACTTC

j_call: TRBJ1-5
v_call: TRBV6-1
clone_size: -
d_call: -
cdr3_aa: CASSELEGRFQPQHF
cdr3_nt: TGTGCCAGCAGTGAATTAGAAGGGCGTTTTCAGCCCCAGCATTTT

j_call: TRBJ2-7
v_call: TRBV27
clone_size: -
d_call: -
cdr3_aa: CASSLGRAGEQYF
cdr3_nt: TGTGCCAGCAGTTTAGGCAGGGCGGGCGAGCAGTACTTC

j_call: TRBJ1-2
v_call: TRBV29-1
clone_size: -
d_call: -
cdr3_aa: CSVGGYTF
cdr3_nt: TGCAGCGTCGGCGGCTACACCTTC

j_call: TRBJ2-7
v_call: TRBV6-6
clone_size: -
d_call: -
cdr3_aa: CASSYGQRPYEQYF
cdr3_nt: TGTGCCAGCAGTTACGGGCAGAGGCCCTACGAGCAGTACTTC

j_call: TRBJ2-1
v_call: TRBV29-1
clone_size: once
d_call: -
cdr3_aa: CSVILAQNEQFF
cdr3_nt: TGCAGCGTTATTTTAGCGCAGAATGAGCAGTTCTTC

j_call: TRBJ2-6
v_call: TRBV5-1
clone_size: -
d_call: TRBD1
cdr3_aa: CASSSQGVQGGANVLTF
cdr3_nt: TGCGCCAGCAGCTCACAGGGGGTCCAGGGCGGGGCCAACGTCCTGACTTTC

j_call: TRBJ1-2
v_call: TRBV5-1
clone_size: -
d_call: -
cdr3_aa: CASSLTQGLSGYTF
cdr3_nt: TGCGCCAGCAGCTTGACGCAGGGGCTATCTGGCTACACCTTC

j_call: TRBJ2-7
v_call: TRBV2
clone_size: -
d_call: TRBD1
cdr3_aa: CASSIRASPDRVYEQYF
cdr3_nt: TGTGCCAGCAGTATCAGGGCGTCTCCGGACAGGGTCTACGAGCAGTACTTC

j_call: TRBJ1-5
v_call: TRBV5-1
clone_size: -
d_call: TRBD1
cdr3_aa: CASSLGDREGGQPQHF
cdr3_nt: TGCGCCAGCAGCTTGGGGGACAGGGAGGGCGGTCAGCCCCAGCATTTT

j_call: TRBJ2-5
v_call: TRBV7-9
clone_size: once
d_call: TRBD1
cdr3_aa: CASSSGTGPETQYF
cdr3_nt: TGTGCCAGCAGCTCGGGGACAGGGCCAGAAACCCAGTACTTC